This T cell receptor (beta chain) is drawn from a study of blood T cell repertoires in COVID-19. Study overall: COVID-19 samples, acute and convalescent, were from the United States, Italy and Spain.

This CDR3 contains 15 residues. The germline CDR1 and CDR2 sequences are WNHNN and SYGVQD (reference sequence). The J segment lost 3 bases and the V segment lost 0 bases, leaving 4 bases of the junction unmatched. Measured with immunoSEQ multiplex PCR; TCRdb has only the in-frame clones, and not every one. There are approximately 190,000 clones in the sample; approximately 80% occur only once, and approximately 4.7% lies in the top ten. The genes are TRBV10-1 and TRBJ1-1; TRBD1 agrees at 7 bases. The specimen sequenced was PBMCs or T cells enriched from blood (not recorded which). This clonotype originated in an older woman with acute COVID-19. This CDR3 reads CASSESRQGDTEAFF. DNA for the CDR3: TGCGCCAGCAGTGAGTCCCGACAGGGCGACACTGAAGCTTTCTTT.